This TCR beta chain stems from a study of blood T cell repertoires in COVID-19. Study-wide context: Spain, Italy and the United States supplied samples that represented acute and convalescent COVID-19.

The ends were cut back, 8 bases at V and 4 bases at J, with 15 bases in the middle. Germline loops: CDR1 MDHEN, CDR2 SYDVKM. This CDR3 comprises 13 residues. This clone was seen just once. Per the study methods: Amplification of reference gene primers provided the estimated nucleated cell counts. The method was immunoSEQ multiplex PCR; TCRdb's version includes in-frame clones alone and lacks a portion of them. V, J and clone size reflect that table, while D and trimming were determined from the DNA. The sample gives fewer than 300,000 clones, 85% to 90% of which show up once; over 5.5% is in the top ten.

The clonotype originates from a woman aged 45-59 years with COVID-19, enrolled during active disease. The chain couples TRBV28 to TRBJ2-7; TRBD1 might be the D (6 bases). The specimen sequenced was peripheral blood. The CDR3 DNA reads TGTGCCAGCCTGACAGGAAGGACTTACGAGCAGTACTTC. It encodes CASLTGRTYEQYF.